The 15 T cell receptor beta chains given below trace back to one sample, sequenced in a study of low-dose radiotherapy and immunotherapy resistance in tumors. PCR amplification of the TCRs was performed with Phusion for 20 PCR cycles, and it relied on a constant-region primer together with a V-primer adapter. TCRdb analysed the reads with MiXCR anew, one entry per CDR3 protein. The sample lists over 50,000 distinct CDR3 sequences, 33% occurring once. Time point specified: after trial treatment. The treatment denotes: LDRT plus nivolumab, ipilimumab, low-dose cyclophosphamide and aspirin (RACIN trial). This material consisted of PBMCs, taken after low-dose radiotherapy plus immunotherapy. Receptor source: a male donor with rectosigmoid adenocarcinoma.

The CDR3: CASSLTSGMNEQFF. The CDR3 bases are TGTGCCAGCAGCTTAACTAGCGGGATGAATGAGCAGTTCTTC. V gene TRBV11-2 combines with J gene TRBJ2-1, with TRBD2 matching over 10 bases. CDR3 length: 14 residues. Germline loops: CDR1 SGHAT, CDR2 FQNNGV. V was clipped by 2 bases and J by 7 bases; unmatched bases: 2.

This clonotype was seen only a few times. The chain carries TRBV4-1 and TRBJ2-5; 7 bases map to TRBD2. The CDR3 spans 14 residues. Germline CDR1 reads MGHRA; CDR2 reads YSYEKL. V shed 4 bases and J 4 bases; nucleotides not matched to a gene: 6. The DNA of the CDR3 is TGCGCCAGCAGCCCGGGACTATCCGGAGAGACCCAGTACTTC. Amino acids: CASSPGLSGETQYF.

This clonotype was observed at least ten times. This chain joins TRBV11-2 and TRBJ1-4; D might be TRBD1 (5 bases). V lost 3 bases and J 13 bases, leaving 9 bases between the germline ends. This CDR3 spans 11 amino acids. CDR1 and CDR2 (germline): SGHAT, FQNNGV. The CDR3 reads CASSLAGRLFF. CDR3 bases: TGTGCCAGCAGCTTGGCGGGGCGACTGTTTTTT. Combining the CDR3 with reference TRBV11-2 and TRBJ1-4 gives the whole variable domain EAGVAQSPRYKIIEKRQSVAFWCNPISGHATLYWYQQILGQGPKLLIQFQNNGVVDDSQLPKDRFSAERLKGVDSTLKIQPAKLEDSAVYLCASSLAGRLFFGSGTQLSVL.

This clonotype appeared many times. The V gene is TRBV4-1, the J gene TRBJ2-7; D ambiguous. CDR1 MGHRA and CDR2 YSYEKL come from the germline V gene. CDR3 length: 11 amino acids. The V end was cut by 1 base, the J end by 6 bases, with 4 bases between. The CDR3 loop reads CASSQALEQYF. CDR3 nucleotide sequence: TGCGCCAGCAGCCAAGCCCTCGAGCAGTACTTC.

CDR3 nucleotides: TGTGCCAGCAGTCCAATCGGACCCTACGAGCAGTACTTC. Its translation is CASSPIGPYEQYF. The chain combines TRBV6-8 with TRBJ2-7; no reliable D call. Germline V gene lookup returns CDR1 MNHGY and CDR2 SAAAGT. The CDR3 runs 13 residues. Trimming took off 5 bases at V and 2 bases at J, with 10 bases between the two ends.

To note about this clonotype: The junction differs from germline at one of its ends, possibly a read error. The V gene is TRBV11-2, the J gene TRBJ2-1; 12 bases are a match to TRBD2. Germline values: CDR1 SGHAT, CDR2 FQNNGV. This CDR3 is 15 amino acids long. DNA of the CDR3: TGTGCCAGCAGCCCAAGACTAGCGGGAGAGGTGGAGCGGTTCTTC. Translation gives CASSPRLAGEVERFF.

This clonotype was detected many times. The CDR3 DNA sequence: TGTGCCAGCAGCTTCAAGGGGGGAGGTAATGAAGCTTTCTTT. This sequence encodes CASSFKGGGNEAFF. This chain joins TRBV5-4 and TRBJ1-1; maybe TRBD1 (6 bases). Germline CDR1 SGHNT, CDR2 YYREEE (reference sequence). Trimming removed 2 bases from V and 7 bases from J, with 15 bases in between. The CDR3 sequence is 14 residues long.

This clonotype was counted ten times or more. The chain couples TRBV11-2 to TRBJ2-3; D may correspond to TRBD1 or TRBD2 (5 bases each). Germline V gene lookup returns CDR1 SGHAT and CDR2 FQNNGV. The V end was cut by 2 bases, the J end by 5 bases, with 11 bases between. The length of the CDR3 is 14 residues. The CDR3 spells CASSLRGWGDTQYF. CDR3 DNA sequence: TGTGCCAGCAGCTTACGGGGCTGGGGAGATACGCAGTATTTT.

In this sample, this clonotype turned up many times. As DNA, the CDR3 is TGTGCCAGCCTGTCGCCTTGGGACGACGAGCAGTACTTC. Residues: CASLSPWDDEQYF. The chain links TRBV12-3 or TRBV12-4 to TRBJ2-7; either TRBD1 or TRBD2 may fit D (5 bases each). The V and J ends lost 8 bases and 5 bases respectively, with 16 bases between them. The CDR3 spans 13 residues.

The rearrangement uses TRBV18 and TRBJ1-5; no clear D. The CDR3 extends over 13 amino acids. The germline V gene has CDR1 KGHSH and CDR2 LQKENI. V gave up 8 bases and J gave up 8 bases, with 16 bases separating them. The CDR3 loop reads CASTQEMREPQHF. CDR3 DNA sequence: TGTGCCAGCACACAAGAGATGAGGGAGCCCCAGCATTTT.

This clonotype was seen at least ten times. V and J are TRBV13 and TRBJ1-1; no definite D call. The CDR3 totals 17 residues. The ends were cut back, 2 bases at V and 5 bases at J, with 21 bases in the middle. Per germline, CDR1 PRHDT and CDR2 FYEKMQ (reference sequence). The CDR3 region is CASSLNSWGGISTEAFF. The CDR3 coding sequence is TGTGCCAGCAGCTTAAACAGCTGGGGAGGGATTAGTACTGAAGCTTTCTTT.

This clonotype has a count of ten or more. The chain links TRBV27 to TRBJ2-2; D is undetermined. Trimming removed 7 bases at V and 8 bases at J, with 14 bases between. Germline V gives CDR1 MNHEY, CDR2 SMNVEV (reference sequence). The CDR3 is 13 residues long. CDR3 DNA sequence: TGTGCCAGCATAGGTTTGGCCGGAGGGGAGCTGTTTTTT. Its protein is CASIGLAGGELFF.

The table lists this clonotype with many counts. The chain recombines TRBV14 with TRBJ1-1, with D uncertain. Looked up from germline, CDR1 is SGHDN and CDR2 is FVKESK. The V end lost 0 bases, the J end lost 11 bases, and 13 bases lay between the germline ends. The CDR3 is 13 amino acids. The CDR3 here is CASSQDARQRAFF. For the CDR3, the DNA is TGTGCCAGCAGCCAAGATGCGCGGCAGAGGGCTTTCTTT.

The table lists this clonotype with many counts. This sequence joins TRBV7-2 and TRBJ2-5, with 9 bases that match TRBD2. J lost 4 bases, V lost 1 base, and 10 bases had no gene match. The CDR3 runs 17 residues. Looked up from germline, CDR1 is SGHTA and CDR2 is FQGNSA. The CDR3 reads CASSLGGGGALRETQYF. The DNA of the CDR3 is TGTGCCAGCAGCTTAGGAGGCGGGGGGGCGCTTCGAGAGACCCAGTACTTC.

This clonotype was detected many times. The CDR3 DNA sequence: TGTGCCAGTAGTATCTTAGCGGGAGAAATCGGGGAGCTGTTTTTT. The encoded protein is CASSILAGEIGELFF. V gene TRBV19 combines with J gene TRBJ2-2; 9 bases are a match to TRBD2. The CDR3 spans 15 residues. V lost 3 bases, J lost 7 bases, and 6 bases stayed unmatched. The germline V gene has CDR1 LNHDA and CDR2 SQIVND (reference sequence).